These 29 T cell receptor beta chains came from one sample sequenced in a study of OX40 agonist ivuxolimab in advanced cancers. TCRdb keeps only in-frame clones here, not all; method: immunoSEQ multiplex PCR. The table shows over 70,000 clones, with approximately 90% occurring only once. The starting material was CD4+ or CD8+ T cells sorted from blood, obtained in a trial of the OX40 agonist ivuxolimab. These receptors were collected from an adult with an advanced solid tumor such as melanoma, head and neck, liver or kidney cancer.

J is TRBJ2-7 and V is TRBV13; D gene ambiguous. Germline assignment: CDR1 PRHDT and CDR2 FYEKMQ (reference sequence). V lost 5 bases and J 1 base, leaving 12 bases between the germline ends. This CDR3 spans 14 amino acids. The CDR3 here is CASSPLGRSYEQYF. The CDR3 DNA reads TGTGCCAGCAGCCCCCTCGGACGGTCCTACGAGCAGTACTTC.

This chain links TRBV4-1 with TRBJ1-1; D remains unclear. The germline gives CDR1 MGHRA, CDR2 YSYEKL. Trimming took off 0 bases at V and 1 base at J, with 6 bases between the two ends. The CDR3 length is 14 residues. The CDR3 nucleotides are TGCGCCAGCAGCCAAGATTCCGGGAACACTGAAGCTTTCTTT. It encodes CASSQDSGNTEAFF.

The chain has TRBV6-6 and TRBJ2-7; 8 bases fit TRBD1. Germline CDR1 MNHNY, CDR2 SVGAGI (reference sequence). The ends lost 2 bases at V and 6 bases at J; junction bases unmatched: 12. The CDR3 length is 16 residues. CDR3 nucleotide sequence: TGTGCCAGCAGTTACCAGACGGACAGGGAGCAGACCGAGCAGTACTTC. It translates to CASSYQTDREQTEQYF.

The chain joins TRBV2 to TRBJ2-1; D is undetermined. The germline CDR1 and CDR2 sequences are SNHLY and FYNNEI. The CDR3 spans 12 residues. The germline V and J ends were trimmed by 1 base and 15 bases, with 13 bases remaining between them. CDR3 sequence: CASSEDPRASFF. The CDR3 region has the DNA TGTGCCAGCAGTGAAGATCCTCGTGCGTCGTTCTTC. Complete variable domain (other parts from reference TRBV2 and TRBJ2-1): EPEVTQTPSHQVTQMGQEVILRCVPISNHLYFYWYRQILGQKVEFLVSFYNNEISEKSEIFDDQFSVERPDGSNFTLKIRSTKLEDSAMYFCASSEDPRASFFGPGTRLTVL.

This clone was observed a few times. The chain has TRBV10-3 and TRBJ1-2; 8 nucleotides line up with TRBD1. With 10 bases clipped from V and 7 bases from J, the junction kept 2 bases outside the gene matches. CDR3 size: 10 residues. From germline, CDR1 is ENHRY and CDR2 SYGVKD. CDR3 nucleotide sequence: TGTGCCAGGGGGACAGGTGGCTACACCTTC. The encoded protein is CARGTGGYTF.

The chain couples TRBV4-1 to TRBJ1-1, with D perhaps matching TRBD1 (5 bases). Germline values: CDR1 MGHRA, CDR2 YSYEKL. Trimming took 8 bases from V and 2 from J, leaving 12 bases between them. This CDR3 is 13 amino acids long. CDR3 DNA: TGCGCCAGCGGACTTGGGGGAAACACTGAAGCTTTCTTT. It yields the protein CASGLGGNTEAFF.

The V gene is TRBV6-1, the J gene TRBJ2-5, with a weak D call TRBD1 (6 bases). The J call may not be correct, given that the DNA end is closer to TRBJ2-7. CDR1 is MNHNS, CDR2 SASEGT, per germline. The CDR3 runs to 14 residues. The CDR3 DNA follows: TGTGCCAGCAGTGATAAGGGGGAGTTATACGAGCAGTACTTC. Translating it yields CASSDKGELYEQYF.

This clone has more than one count but fewer than ten. This rearrangement joins TRBV6-4 to TRBJ2-1; 13 bases line up with TRBD2. The CDR3 is made up of 15 amino acids. V shed 2 bases, J shed 5 bases, and the junction held 0 bases outside the gene matches. From germline, CDR1 is MRHNA and CDR2 SNTAGT. CDR3 DNA: TGTGCCAGCAGTGACGGACTAGCGGGAGACAATGAGCAGTTCTTC. This codes for CASSDGLAGDNEQFF.

The gene calls are TRBV7-6 and TRBJ1-1; possible D gene TRBD1, 6 bases. CDR3 length equals 14 residues. V shed 4 bases and J shed 2 bases, with 11 bases lying between them. The germline V gene has CDR1 SGHVS and CDR2 FNYEAQ. CDR3 DNA: TGTGCCAGCAGCTCCGGACAGAGAAACACTGAAGCTTTCTTT. Translation gives CASSSGQRNTEAFF.

The table lists this clone with a few counts. The chain carries TRBV13 and TRBJ2-3; D ambiguous. The CDR3 contains 15 residues. V was shortened by 1 base and J by 1 base, with 9 bases between the two germline ends. Germline values: CDR1 PRHDT, CDR2 FYEKMQ (reference sequence). The CDR3 spells CASSLVRRGTDTQYF. In DNA form, the CDR3 reads TGTGCCAGCAGCTTAGTCCGACGCGGCACAGATACGCAGTATTTT.

The genes are TRBV7-9 and TRBJ2-5; 12 bases agree with TRBD2. J lost 1 base, V lost 3 bases, and 0 bases had no gene match. The germline gives CDR1 SEHNR, CDR2 FQNEAQ (reference sequence). The CDR3 is made up of 15 amino acids. In nucleotides, the CDR3 is TGTGCCAGCAGCTTGGGACTAGCGGGCCAAGAGACCCAGTACTTC. This encodes CASSLGLAGQETQYF.

V gene TRBV11-2 combines with J gene TRBJ2-3; D ambiguous. The CDR3 length is 12 residues. Germline assignment: CDR1 SGHAT and CDR2 FQNNGV. Trimming removed 5 bases at V and 2 bases at J, with 5 bases between. CDR3 protein: CASSTHTDTQYF. In nucleotides, the CDR3 is TGTGCCAGCAGCACCCACACAGATACGCAGTATTTT.

The V gene is TRBV6-6, the J gene TRBJ2-3, with D maybe TRBD2 (6 bases). Trimming removed 5 bases at V and 2 bases at J, with 8 bases between. Germline CDR1 MNHNY, CDR2 SVGAGI (reference sequence). This CDR3 region has 13 residues. The CDR3 region has the DNA TGTGCCAGCAGTCGGCGGGACACAGATACGCAGTATTTT. Translated: CASSRRDTDTQYF.

The chain couples TRBV5-4 to TRBJ2-5; a possible D gene is TRBD1 (5 bases). Germline CDR1 reads SGHNT; CDR2 reads YYREEE (reference sequence). Trimming pared 7 bases from V and 1 base from J, leaving 8 bases between. The CDR3 totals 12 residues. In DNA, the CDR3 is TGTGCCAGCGCAGACAGCCAAGAGACCCAGTACTTC. Translated, it gives CASADSQETQYF.

V usage is TRBV29-1 and J usage is TRBJ1-1; possible D gene TRBD1, 5 bases. From germline, CDR1 is SQVTM and CDR2 ANQGSEA. V lost 6 bases and J lost 2, with 7 bases in between. CDR3 length: 11 residues. In DNA form, the CDR3 reads TGCAGCGTCCGGGACAACACTGAAGCTTTCTTT. Its translation: CSVRDNTEAFF.

The chain links TRBV9 to TRBJ2-1; 9 bases agree with TRBD1. The germline gives CDR1 SGDLS, CDR2 YYNGEE. The ends lost 3 bases at V and 5 bases at J; junction bases unmatched: 3. The CDR3 is 14 amino acids. In DNA form, the CDR3 reads TGTGCCAGCAGCGATCGGACAGGGGACAATGAGCAGTTCTTC. Encoded protein: CASSDRTGDNEQFF.

The rearrangement uses TRBV27 and TRBJ2-1, with unresolved D. The CDR3 is made up of 13 amino acids. The germline V gene has CDR1 MNHEY and CDR2 SMNVEV (reference sequence). The V end lost 1 base, the J end lost 8 bases, and 9 bases lay between the germline ends. CDR3 sequence (DNA): TGTGCCAGCAGTTTATTTTATTTCCATGAGCAGTTCTTC. Protein sequence: CASSLFYFHEQFF.

V and J are TRBV7-3 and TRBJ2-7; 7 nucleotides match TRBD2. The CDR3 loop spans 14 amino acids. In germline, CDR1 is SGHTA, CDR2 FQGTGA. V was clipped by 0 bases and J by 7 bases; unmatched bases: 6. The CDR3 loop reads CASSLTGGSTEQYF. The DNA of the CDR3 is TGTGCCAGCAGCTTAACCGGCGGGAGTACAGAGCAGTACTTC.

CDR3 loop: CASSPDWGAVGELFF. CDR3 bases: TGTGCCAGCAGCCCCGACTGGGGGGCCGTCGGGGAGCTGTTTTTT. The chain links TRBV7-9 to TRBJ2-2; D may match TRBD1 or TRBD2 (6 bases each). The V end was cut by 5 bases, the J end by 7 bases, with 17 bases between. The CDR3 consists of 15 residues. CDR1 is SEHNR, CDR2 FQNEAQ, per germline (reference sequence).

The chain links TRBV19 to TRBJ1-1, with TRBD1 as a possible D gene (6 bases). CDR3 size: 13 residues. V was trimmed by 6 bases and J by 1 base, leaving 9 bases between them. Germline loops: CDR1 LNHDA, CDR2 SQIVND (reference sequence). This chain's CDR3 is CASSGQPNTEAFF. CDR3 sequence (DNA): TGTGCCAGTAGCGGACAGCCGAACACTGAAGCTTTCTTT.

The chain joins TRBV14 to TRBJ2-5, with 7 bases identical to TRBD1. The CDR3 loop spans 14 amino acids. Germline V gives CDR1 SGHDN, CDR2 FVKESK. With 6 bases clipped from V and 3 bases from J, the junction kept 7 bases outside the gene matches. The CDR3 sequence: CASRPTGREETQYF. The CDR3 DNA is TGTGCCAGCAGGCCGACAGGGCGGGAAGAGACCCAGTACTTC.

The J gene is TRBJ2-5, the V gene TRBV4-1, with TRBD2 identical over 8 bases. Judging by the DNA end, TRBJ2-7 fits better; the J call may be wrong. The CDR3 length is 16 residues. CDR1 is MGHRA and CDR2 is YSYEKL in the germline V gene. CDR3 region: CASSQDEGAGANEQYF. The CDR3 DNA reads as TGCGCCAGCAGCCAAGATGAAGGAGCGGGAGCTAACGAGCAGTACTTC.

V usage is TRBV9 and J usage is TRBJ1-1, with 7 bases identical to TRBD1. This CDR3 is built from 15 residues. Germline CDR1 and CDR2: SGDLS and YYNGEE. Unmatched junction bases numbered 6, after V lost 3 bases and J lost 1 base. CDR3 nucleotides: TGTGCCAGCAGCGGTAGGGGACAGCCGAACACTGAAGCTTTCTTT. It translates to CASSGRGQPNTEAFF.

This clone occurred a few times. This chain uses TRBV2 with TRBJ2-7, with 9 bases identical to TRBD1. The V gene end was trimmed by 5 bases and the J gene end by 1 base; junction bases not matched to a gene: 9. CDR3 length equals 16 residues. CDR1 is SNHLY, CDR2 FYNNEI, per germline. The CDR3, as DNA: TGTGCCAGCAGTCGGACAGGGGCTTGGTTATCCTACGAGCAGTACTTC. It codes for CASSRTGAWLSYEQYF.

V and J are TRBV5-1 and TRBJ2-5, with a tentative D call TRBD2 (6 bases). This CDR3 spans 13 amino acids. The germline V gene encodes CDR1 SGHRS and CDR2 YFSETQ. V was cut by 3 bases and J by 5 bases, with 11 bases left in between. This chain's CDR3 is CASSYGSAETQYF. In DNA form, the CDR3 reads TGCGCCAGCAGCTACGGGAGTGCGGAGACCCAGTACTTC. The full variable domain, in which reference TRBV5-1 and TRBJ2-5 provide the parts outside the CDR3, is KAGVTQTPRYLIKTRGQQVTLSCSPISGHRSVSWYQQTPGQGLQFLFEYFSETQRNKGNFPGRFSGRQFSNSRSEMNVSTLELGDSALYLCASSYGSAETQYFGPGTRLLVL.

The V and J genes are TRBV5-1 and TRBJ1-4; D unclear. V lost 0 bases and J lost 0, with 6 bases in between. CDR1 is SGHRS and CDR2 is YFSETQ in the germline V gene. The CDR3 has 15 amino acids. The CDR3 DNA is TGCGCCAGCAGCTTGGCGGATGCAACTAATGAAAAACTGTTTTTT. Its protein product is CASSLADATNEKLFF. Combining the CDR3 with reference TRBV5-1 and TRBJ1-4 gives the whole variable domain KAGVTQTPRYLIKTRGQQVTLSCSPISGHRSVSWYQQTPGQGLQFLFEYFSETQRNKGNFPGRFSGRQFSNSRSEMNVSTLELGDSALYLCASSLADATNEKLFFGSGTQLSVL.

By its share, this clone is medium-sized (0.01 to 0.1%). CDR3 bases: TGCGCCAGCAGCCGGGGACAAGATAACTATGGCTACACCTTC. Its protein product is CASSRGQDNYGYTF. The chain recombines TRBV4-1 with TRBJ1-2, with D perhaps TRBD1 (6 bases). Germline V gene data show CDR1 as MGHRA and CDR2 as YSYEKL. V was cut by 4 bases and J by 1 base, with 10 bases left in between. CDR3 length equals 14 residues.

The chain carries TRBV7-6 and TRBJ2-1, with 10 bases fitting TRBD2. The CDR3 consists of 17 residues. Germline-derived CDR1 and CDR2 are SGHVS and FNYEAQ. Unmatched junction bases numbered 4, after V lost 1 base and J lost 1 base. CDR3 nucleotides: TGTGCCAGCAGCTTAGGGAGTAGCGGGAGGTCCTACAATGAGCAGTTCTTC. It codes for CASSLGSSGRSYNEQFF. The whole variable domain, remainder taken from reference TRBV7-6 and TRBJ2-1, is GAGVSQSPRYKVTKRGQDVALRCDPISGHVSLYWYRQALGQGPEFLTYFNYEAQQDKSGLPNDRFSAERPEGSISTLTIQRTEQRDSAMYRCASSLGSSGRSYNEQFFGPGTRLTVL.

The rearrangement uses TRBV18 and TRBJ2-7, with D maybe TRBD1 (6 bases). Trimming took off 5 bases at V and 7 bases at J, with 18 bases between the two ends. Germline CDR1 KGHSH, CDR2 LQKENI. The CDR3 covers 14 residues. This CDR3 is CASSAPTGFGEQYF. For the CDR3, the DNA is TGTGCCAGCTCAGCGCCCACAGGGTTCGGGGAGCAGTACTTC.